This T cell receptor beta chain was captured by sequencing in a study of shared clonotypes between healthy human individuals. Every subset had its genomic DNA shared out evenly among several immunoSEQ plates. The data were produced by immunoSEQ multiplex PCR, yet TCRdb's version contains in-frame clones alone and is incomplete. The table includes 950,000 to 1,200,000 clones, 70% to 80% detected once. This CDR3 is 13 amino acids long. The V end lost 2 bases, the J end lost 1 base, and 5 bases lay between the germline ends. Germline V gives CDR1 SGHVS, CDR2 FQNEAQ. Division of CD4+ cells produced a CD45RA+ naive subset and a CD45RA-negative memory subset.

This clonotype was sampled from a man in his late teens or twenties in good health. Some clones in this sample may be carry-over from other donors' samples. The chain links TRBV7-8 to TRBJ1-1; D remains ambiguous. Sequencing was done on a sample of memory CD4+ T cells from PBMCs. As for subset: CD45RA-negative fraction. The CDR3 region has the DNA TGTGCCAGCAGCTTACGCCGGAACACTGAAGCTTTCTTT. It translates to CASSLRRNTEAFF.